A single sample gave rise to the 28 T cell receptor beta chains below, sequenced in a study of human T cells and chemical hapten exposure. Time point described: pre-sensitization, week 0. Treatment denoted: therapeutic diphenylcyclopropenone sensitization with weekly scalp DPC. TCRdb passed the RACE reads through MiXCR, listing each CDR3 protein once. Among under 200,000 distinct CDR3 sequences, roughly 30% were seen once, and the ten largest hold just under 3%. The sequencing used whole blood, collected in connection with sensitization to the hapten diphenylcyclopropenone (DPC). Receptor source: a young woman with alopecia areata. Some clones in this sample may be carry-over from other donors' samples.

This chain joins TRBV5-1 and TRBJ2-3, with D hard to call. V lost 0 bases, J lost 7 bases, and 6 bases lay in between. The CDR3 consists of 12 residues. Germline assignment: CDR1 SGHRS and CDR2 YFSETQ. The CDR3 DNA reads as TGCGCCAGCAGCTTGGATGTAAATACGCAGTATTTT. Protein: CASSLDVNTQYF.

The chain carries TRBV7-3 and TRBJ2-1, with 8 nucleotides matching TRBD2. V gave up 4 bases and J gave up 8 bases; unmatched junction bases: 7. CDR3 length: 14 residues. Germline V gives CDR1 SGHTA, CDR2 FQGTGA. The CDR3 DNA follows: TGTGCCAGCAGCTCCAGCGGGAGCCTTGATGAGCAGTTCTTC. Amino acids: CASSSSGSLDEQFF.

The chain carries TRBV9 and TRBJ2-2; 13 bases are a match to TRBD2. V lost 4 bases, J lost 6 bases, and 3 bases stayed unmatched. The germline gives CDR1 SGDLS, CDR2 YYNGEE. This CDR3 is built from 15 residues. The CDR3 bases are TGTGCCAGCAGCCTCACTAGCGGGGGGGCCGGGGAGCTGTTTTTT. Its protein is CASSLTSGGAGELFF. Looking up the rest from reference TRBV9 and TRBJ2-2 gives the full variable domain: DSGVTQTPKHLITATGQRVTLRCSPRSGDLSVYWYQQSLDQGLQFLIQYYNGEERAKGNILERFSAQQFPDLHSELNLSSLELGDSALYFCASSLTSGGAGELFFGEGSRLTVL.

The rearrangement links TRBV29-1 to TRBJ1-1, with D possibly being TRBD1 (5 bases). This CDR3 region has 11 residues. V lost 5 bases, J lost 4 bases, and 8 bases lay in between. Per the germline V gene, CDR1 is SQVTM and CDR2 is ANQGSEA. DNA for the CDR3: TGCAGCGTTACTAGGGGCACTGAAGCTTTCTTT. Residues: CSVTRGTEAFF.

This clonotype was detected only a few times. The chain links TRBV29-1 to TRBJ2-1, with TRBD1 matching 7 bases. CDR1 and CDR2 (germline): SQVTM, ANQGSEA. The CDR3 totals 13 residues. Trimming at V came to 3 bases and at J to 7 bases, leaving 6 bases not matched to a gene. The CDR3 DNA follows: TGCAGCGTTGACGTGGGCAGGGGGAATGAGCAGTTCTTC. It specifies CSVDVGRGNEQFF.

This clonotype has a handful of counts. The chain employs TRBV5-6 and TRBJ2-5; perhaps TRBD1 as D (5 bases). Germline V gene sequence: CDR1 SGHDT, CDR2 YYEEEE. V was pared by 1 base and J by 3 bases, with 16 bases between. CDR3 length equals 16 residues. The CDR3 reads CASSLSTGAYEETQYF. CDR3 nucleotide sequence: TGTGCCAGCAGCTTGAGCACAGGTGCGTACGAAGAGACCCAGTACTTC.

This clonotype was detected a few times. DNA for the CDR3: TGTGCCAGCAGTGAACGGACAGCCTACGAGCAGTACTTC. Residues: CASSERTAYEQYF. The chain has TRBV25-1 and TRBJ2-7, with D possibly matching TRBD1 (6 bases). V was pared by 2 bases and J by 2 bases, with 7 bases between. The CDR3 loop spans 13 amino acids. In germline, CDR1 is MGHDK, CDR2 SYGVNS.

This clonotype was counted many times. This chain joins TRBV3-1 and TRBJ1-2, with D possibly TRBD1 on 5 matching bases. The V end lost 5 bases, the J end lost 2 bases, and 15 bases lay between the germline ends. Germline CDR1 and CDR2: LGHDT and YNNKEL (reference sequence). The CDR3 is made up of 15 amino acids. The CDR3 sequence: CASSFDGTSNYGYTF. The CDR3, as DNA: TGTGCCAGCAGCTTCGACGGGACTTCGAACTATGGCTACACCTTC.

The V and J genes are TRBV4-1 and TRBJ1-1; D not resolved. There are 13 residues in the CDR3. CDR1 and CDR2 (germline): MGHRA, YSYEKL. V shed 4 bases and J shed 5 bases, with 11 bases lying between them. CDR3 sequence: CASSPSTVTEAFF. Written as DNA, the CDR3 is TGCGCCAGCAGCCCCTCCACCGTAACTGAAGCTTTCTTT.

CDR3 DNA: TGTGCCAGTAGTTCCCGGGACAGGGGGCCCCAGCCCCAGCATTTT. Its protein is CASSSRDRGPQPQHF. The V gene is TRBV19, the J gene TRBJ1-5, with TRBD1 matching over 12 bases. The CDR3 consists of 15 residues. V shed 5 bases, J shed 7 bases, and the junction held 6 bases outside the gene matches. CDR1 and CDR2 from the germline V gene are LNHDA and SQIVND (reference sequence).

This clonotype was observed a few times. The chain joins TRBV6-5 to TRBJ1-1; weak D call: TRBD1 (5 bases). This CDR3 comprises 14 residues. Between the trimmed V and J ends, which lost 2 bases and 1 base, there was a span of 8 bases. CDR1 is MNHEY and CDR2 is SVGAGI in the germline V gene. CDR3 nucleotides: TGTGCCAGCAGTTACGGGGCAGGGAACACTGAAGCTTTCTTT. This encodes CASSYGAGNTEAFF.

This chain joins TRBV7-2 and TRBJ2-7, with D possibly being TRBD2 (6 bases). Germline V gene data show CDR1 as SGHTA and CDR2 as FQGNSA. The V end lost 5 bases, the J end lost 6 bases, and 14 bases lay between the germline ends. The CDR3 length is 13 residues. CDR3 sequence reads: CASSPRLDAEQYF. CDR3 bases: TGTGCCAGCAGCCCTAGACTAGATGCCGAGCAGTACTTC.

This clonotype was picked up a small number of times. The chain carries TRBV6-2 or TRBV6-3 and TRBJ1-1; no reliable D call. CDR1 MNHEY and CDR2 SVGEGT come from the germline V gene. V was trimmed by 2 bases and J by 0 bases, leaving 10 bases between them. The CDR3 has 15 residues. The CDR3 reads CASSYVSPVNTEAFF. The CDR3 bases are TGTGCCAGCAGTTACGTGTCGCCGGTGAACACTGAAGCTTTCTTT.

The chain joins TRBV4-2 to TRBJ1-4, with D possibly TRBD1 on 6 matching bases. The V end was cut by 0 bases, the J end by 3 bases, with 8 bases between. The CDR3 is 15 residues long. Germline CDR1 reads LGHNA; CDR2 reads YNFKEQ. In nucleotides, the CDR3 is TGTGCCAGCAGCCAAGAACAGGGATCTAATGAAAAACTGTTTTTT. This gives the protein CASSQEQGSNEKLFF.

This clonotype was seen a few times. J is TRBJ2-1 and V is TRBV2, with 7 bases that match TRBD2. The ends lost 0 bases at V and 9 bases at J; junction bases unmatched: 2. Germline V gene lookup returns CDR1 SNHLY and CDR2 FYNNEI. The CDR3 is made up of 13 amino acids. The CDR3 DNA sequence: TGTGCCAGCAGTGAAGCCTGGGGGGGTGAGCAGTTCTTC. Its translation: CASSEAWGGEQFF.

There are a few counts of this clonotype. This chain connects TRBV10-3 to TRBJ2-7; possibly TRBD2 for D (6 bases). Germline-derived CDR1 and CDR2 are ENHRY and SYGVKD. CDR3 length: 14 amino acids. Trimming left V 6 bases short and J 3 bases short, with 15 bases between. This chain's CDR3 is CAIRREASGYEQYF. As DNA, the CDR3 is TGTGCCATCAGGCGGGAAGCCTCTGGCTACGAGCAGTACTTC.

The rearrangement links TRBV28 to TRBJ2-2; TRBD2 matches at 16 bases. The CDR3 extends over 20 amino acids. Germline V CDR1 and CDR2: MDHEN, SYDVKM. V was pared by 6 bases and J by 6 bases, with 16 bases of the junction left unmatched. The CDR3 here is CASSSTPGTSGGATPGELFF. In nucleotides, the CDR3 is TGTGCCAGCAGCTCTACGCCGGGGACTAGCGGGGGGGCGACGCCCGGGGAGCTGTTTTTT.

The sample holds a few counts of this clonotype. This chain uses TRBV5-1 with TRBJ2-3; D possibly corresponds to TRBD2 (5 bases). Germline V lookup: CDR1 SGHRS, CDR2 YFSETQ. V was cut by 0 bases and J by 3 bases, with 11 bases left in between. This CDR3 has 15 amino acids. In DNA form, the CDR3 reads TGCGCCAGCAGCTTGGGTGTGGGAGAAACAGATACGCAGTATTTT. Its translation is CASSLGVGETDTQYF.

This clonotype appeared a few times. The CDR3 is CASSRTSSGEQFF. CDR3 coding DNA: TGTGCCAGCAGCCGGACCTCCTCCGGCGAGCAGTTCTTC. This chain connects TRBV6-2 or TRBV6-3 to TRBJ2-1, with unresolved D. The CDR3 loop spans 13 amino acids. V lost 6 bases and J 10 bases, leaving 16 bases between the germline ends. CDR1 and CDR2 (germline): MNHEY, SVGEGT.

This chain uses TRBV5-4 with TRBJ2-3; TRBD2 is a possible D gene (7 bases). The CDR3 has 15 amino acids. V was pared by 5 bases and J by 6 bases, with 19 bases between. Germline loops: CDR1 SGHNT, CDR2 YYREEE (reference sequence). For the CDR3, the DNA is TGTGCCAGCAGGAATTCCCGGGGGGCCTGGGATACGCAGTATTTT. This encodes CASRNSRGAWDTQYF.

This clonotype was detected only a few times. The chain joins TRBV18 to TRBJ2-1; perhaps TRBD2 as D (6 bases). This CDR3 comprises 11 residues. Germline CDR1 and CDR2: KGHSH and LQKENI. Deletions cut 3 bases from V and 9 bases from J, with 6 bases between. Here the CDR3 reads CASSPGGEQFF. CDR3 nucleotides: TGTGCCAGCTCACCGGGGGGTGAGCAGTTCTTC.

The rearrangement links TRBV28 to TRBJ1-2; D is perhaps TRBD1 (6 bases). The germline V gene has CDR1 MDHEN and CDR2 SYDVKM. The V and J ends lost 6 bases and 7 bases respectively, with 12 bases between them. The CDR3 is 12 residues long. CDR3 residues: CASRPQGPGYTF. The CDR3 nucleotides are TGTGCCAGCAGGCCGCAGGGGCCTGGCTACACCTTC.

The genes are TRBV20-1 and TRBJ2-7; no definite D call. The CDR3 runs 13 residues. Germline V CDR1 and CDR2: DFQATT, SNEGSKA (reference sequence). V was pared by 3 bases and J by 2 bases, with 11 bases between. This chain's CDR3 is CSASSTSTYEQYF. In DNA, the CDR3 is TGCAGTGCTAGTTCGACTTCCACCTACGAGCAGTACTTC.

The chain joins TRBV7-2 to TRBJ2-3, with D tentatively TRBD1 (6 bases). The CDR3 consists of 14 residues. The germline V gene has CDR1 SGHTA and CDR2 FQGNSA. The germline V and J ends were trimmed by 6 bases and 7 bases, with 17 bases remaining between them. The CDR3, as DNA: TGTGCCAGCAGTTACCGGGACACCCTTAATACGCAGTATTTT. This sequence encodes CASSYRDTLNTQYF. The whole variable domain, remainder taken from reference TRBV7-2 and TRBJ2-3, is GAGVSQSPSNKVTEKGKDVELRCDPISGHTALYWYRQSLGQGLEFLIYFQGNSAPDKSGLPSDRFSAERTGGSVSTLTIQRTQQEDSAVYLCASSYRDTLNTQYFGPGTRLTVL.

The chain has TRBV7-2 and TRBJ1-2, with TRBD1 as a possible D gene (5 bases). This CDR3 contains 15 residues. Trimming took 4 bases from V and 6 from J, leaving 18 bases between them. Germline V gene lookup returns CDR1 SGHTA and CDR2 FQGNSA. The CDR3 nucleotides are TGTGCCAGCAGCTATCCGGTACAGGTCTTTGATGGCTACACCTTC. This sequence encodes CASSYPVQVFDGYTF. Together with reference TRBV7-2 and TRBJ1-2, the CDR3 gives the full variable domain: GAGVSQSPSNKVTEKGKDVELRCDPISGHTALYWYRQSLGQGLEFLIYFQGNSAPDKSGLPSDRFSAERTGGSVSTLTIQRTQQEDSAVYLCASSYPVQVFDGYTFGSGTRLTVV.

The chain uses TRBV9 and TRBJ2-6; 8 nucleotides match TRBD1. Germline CDR1 and CDR2: SGDLS and YYNGEE. This CDR3 has 15 amino acids. The V and J ends lost 4 bases and 2 bases, in that order; junction bases with no gene match: 2. The CDR3 DNA reads TGTGCCAGCAGCCCGACAGGGGCTGGGGCCAACGTCCTGACTTTC. This sequence encodes CASSPTGAGANVLTF.

The chain recombines TRBV4-1 with TRBJ2-5; 10 bases match TRBD2. The CDR3 is 16 residues long. The germline CDR1 and CDR2 sequences are MGHRA and YSYEKL. Germline trimming cut 0 bases from V and 5 bases from J; bases unmatched to any gene: 6. CDR3 DNA sequence: TGCGCCAGCAGCCAAGATCGGGGGACTAGCGTGGAGACCCAGTACTTC. The encoded protein is CASSQDRGTSVETQYF.

In its sample, this clonotype was seen a few times. One end of the junction does not line up with germline, which may come from a read error. The V and J genes are TRBV29-1 and TRBJ2-1; possibly TRBD2 for D (7 bases). Germline CDR1 reads SQVTM; CDR2 reads ANQGSEA. CDR3 length equals 12 residues. Here the CDR3 reads CSGEGGGGEQFF. CDR3 nucleotides: TGCAGCGGTGAAGGGGGGGGCGGTGAGCAGTTCTTC.